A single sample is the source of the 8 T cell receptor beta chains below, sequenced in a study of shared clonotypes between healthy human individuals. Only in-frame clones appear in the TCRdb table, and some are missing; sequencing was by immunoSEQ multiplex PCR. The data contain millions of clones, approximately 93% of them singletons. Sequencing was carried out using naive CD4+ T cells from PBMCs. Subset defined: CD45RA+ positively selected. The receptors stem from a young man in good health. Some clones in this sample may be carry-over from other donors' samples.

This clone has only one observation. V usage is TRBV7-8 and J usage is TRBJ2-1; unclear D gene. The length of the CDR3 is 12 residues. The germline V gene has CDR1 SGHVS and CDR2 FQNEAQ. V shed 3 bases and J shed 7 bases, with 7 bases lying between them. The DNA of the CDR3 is TGTGCCAGCAGCTTTAATCGGAATGAGCAGTTCTTC. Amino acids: CASSFNRNEQFF.

The CDR3 region has the DNA TGTGCCTGGGGAGGGGGACTAGCGGGAGCCAGCTCCTACAATGAGCAGTTCTTC. Its protein product is CAWGGGLAGASSYNEQFF. The V gene is TRBV30, the J gene TRBJ2-1; TRBD2 matches at 14 bases. V was pared by 5 bases and J by 0 bases, with 9 bases of the junction left unmatched. The germline V gene has CDR1 GTSNPN and CDR2 SVGIG (reference sequence). The CDR3 extends over 18 amino acids.

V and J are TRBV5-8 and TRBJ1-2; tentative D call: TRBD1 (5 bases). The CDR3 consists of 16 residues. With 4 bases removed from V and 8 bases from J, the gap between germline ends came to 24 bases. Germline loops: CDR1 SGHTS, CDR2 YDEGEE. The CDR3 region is CASSRRWGRDVRGYTF. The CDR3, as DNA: TGTGCCAGCAGCCGAAGGTGGGGCAGGGACGTCAGGGGCTACACCTTC.

The CDR3 is CASSQGFSVGNTEAFF. In DNA form, the CDR3 reads TGCGCCAGCAGCCAAGGGTTTTCCGTCGGCAACACTGAAGCTTTCTTT. The chain has TRBV4-1 and TRBJ1-1; D unresolved. The CDR3 is made up of 16 amino acids. V dropped 1 base and J dropped 2 bases, with 14 bases sitting between them. Germline CDR1 is MGHRA and CDR2 is YSYEKL.

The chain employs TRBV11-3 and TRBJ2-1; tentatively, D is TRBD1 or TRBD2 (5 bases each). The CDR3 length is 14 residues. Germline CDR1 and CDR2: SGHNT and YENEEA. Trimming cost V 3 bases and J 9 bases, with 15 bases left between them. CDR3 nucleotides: TGTGCCAGCAGCTTCACCCGGGACCAGGGTGAGCAGTTCTTC. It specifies CASSFTRDQGEQFF.

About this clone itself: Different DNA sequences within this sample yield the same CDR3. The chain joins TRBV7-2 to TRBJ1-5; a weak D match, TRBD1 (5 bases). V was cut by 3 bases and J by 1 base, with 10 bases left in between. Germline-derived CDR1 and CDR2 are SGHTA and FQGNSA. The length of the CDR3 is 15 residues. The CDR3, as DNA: TGTGCCAGCAGCTTGGAGGGGTACAGCAATCAGCCCCAGCATTTT. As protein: CASSLEGYSNQPQHF.

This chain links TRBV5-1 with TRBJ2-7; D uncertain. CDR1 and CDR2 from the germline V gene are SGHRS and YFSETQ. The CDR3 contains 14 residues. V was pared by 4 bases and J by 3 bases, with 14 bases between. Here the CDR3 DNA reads TGCGCCAGCAGCCCCCGGACGAAGGACTACGAGCAGTACTTC. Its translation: CASSPRTKDYEQYF.

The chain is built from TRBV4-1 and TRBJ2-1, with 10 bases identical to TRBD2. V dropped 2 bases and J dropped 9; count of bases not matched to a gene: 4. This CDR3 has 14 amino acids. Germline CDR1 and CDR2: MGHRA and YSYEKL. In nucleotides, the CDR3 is TGCGCCAGCAGCCAACTAGCGGGAGCGAGTGAGCAGTTCTTC. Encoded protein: CASSQLAGASEQFF.